One sample yielded the 21 T cell receptor beta chains listed below, sequenced in a study of blood T cell repertoires in COVID-19. Some clones are missing from TCRdb's copy, which holds only in-frame ones; the method was immunoSEQ multiplex PCR. The sample carries some 490,000 clones, 88% recorded once. Sequenced: PBMCs or T cells enriched from blood (not recorded which). These receptors came from a woman between 55 and 75 years old who had recovered from COVID-19.

J is TRBJ1-5 and V is TRBV5-8; no clear D gene. Trimming cost V 2 bases and J 2 bases, with 11 bases left between them. The CDR3 totals 15 residues. Germline V CDR1 and CDR2: SGHTS, YDEGEE. The DNA for the CDR3 is TGTGCCAGCAGCTTCACGCGCATTGGCAATCAGCCCCAGCATTTT. Encoded protein: CASSFTRIGNQPQHF.

This rearrangement joins TRBV29-1 to TRBJ1-2; the match to TRBD1 covers 9 bases. There are 11 residues in the CDR3. J gave up 8 bases and V 6 bases, and 4 bases lay outside the gene matches. Germline V gene lookup returns CDR1 SQVTM and CDR2 ANQGSEA. CDR3 sequence (DNA): TGCAGCGTGGGGGACAGGGTCGGCTACACCTTC. Protein product: CSVGDRVGYTF.

V is TRBV11-2 and J is TRBJ2-3; 8 bases match TRBD2. This CDR3 is 15 amino acids long. Germline trimming cut 1 base from V and 7 bases from J; bases unmatched to any gene: 7. Per the germline V gene, CDR1 is SGHAT and CDR2 is FQNNGV. The CDR3: CASSLARGVSNTQYF. The CDR3 bases are TGTGCCAGCAGCTTAGCGCGGGGGGTCTCGAATACGCAGTATTTT. The complete variable domain, with remaining parts taken from reference TRBV11-2 and TRBJ2-3, reads EAGVAQSPRYKIIEKRQSVAFWCNPISGHATLYWYQQILGQGPKLLIQFQNNGVVDDSQLPKDRFSAERLKGVDSTLKIQPAKLEDSAVYLCASSLARGVSNTQYFGPGTRLTVL.

CDR3: CAAMTSGGANIQYF. CDR3 nucleotides: TGTGCCGCTATGACTAGCGGGGGGGCAAACATTCAGTACTTC. This chain uses TRBV24-1 with TRBJ2-4, with TRBD2 identical over 14 bases. The germline gives CDR1 KGHDR, CDR2 SFDVKD. This CDR3 has 14 residues. V dropped 12 bases and J dropped 6; count of bases not matched to a gene: 6.

The rearrangement links TRBV2 to TRBJ1-1; D unclear. Looked up from germline, CDR1 is SNHLY and CDR2 is FYNNEI. This CDR3 region has 13 residues. V lost 3 bases to trimming and J lost 0 bases, with 5 bases between them. CDR3 in DNA: TGTGCCAGCAGTGATGAGTTGAACACTGAAGCTTTCTTT. Residues: CASSDELNTEAFF. The variable domain in full, completed from reference TRBV2 and TRBJ1-1, reads EPEVTQTPSHQVTQMGQEVILRCVPISNHLYFYWYRQILGQKVEFLVSFYNNEISEKSEIFDDQFSVERPDGSNFTLKIRSTKLEDSAMYFCASSDELNTEAFFGQGTRLTVV.

This clone showed up just a few times. The chain combines TRBV6-6 with TRBJ2-7, with TRBD1 matching 7 bases. The junction had 6 bases not matched to a gene; V was cut back by 4 bases and J by 3 bases. From germline, CDR1 is MNHNY and CDR2 SVGAGI (reference sequence). There are 14 residues in the CDR3. The CDR3 nucleotides read TGTGCCAGCAGTTTACAGGGGAAACACTACGAGCAGTACGTC. It is translated as CASSLQGKHYEQYV.

The chain combines TRBV5-1 with TRBJ2-2, with TRBD2 as a possible D gene (6 bases). Germline values: CDR1 SGHRS, CDR2 YFSETQ. CDR3 size: 16 residues. V gave up 0 bases and J gave up 4 bases, with 13 bases separating them. The CDR3 sequence is CASSLVGRGGTGELFF. For the CDR3, the DNA is TGCGCCAGCAGCTTGGTAGGGCGGGGAGGCACCGGGGAGCTGTTTTTT.

Concerning this clone itself: Other DNA sequences from this sample encode an identical CDR3 as well. The genes are TRBV2 and TRBJ1-5; TRBD1 aligns across 7 bases. This CDR3 contains 15 residues. The V gene end was trimmed by 5 bases and the J gene end by 1 base; junction bases not matched to a gene: 5. Looked up from germline, CDR1 is SNHLY and CDR2 is FYNNEI. The CDR3 sequence is CASSRQGGSNQPQHF. In DNA form, the CDR3 reads TGTGCCAGCAGTCGACAGGGAGGAAGCAATCAGCCCCAGCATTTT. The full variable domain, its missing parts supplied by reference TRBV2 and TRBJ1-5, is EPEVTQTPSHQVTQMGQEVILRCVPISNHLYFYWYRQILGQKVEFLVSFYNNEISEKSEIFDDQFSVERPDGSNFTLKIRSTKLEDSAMYFCASSRQGGSNQPQHFGDGTRLSIL.

CDR3 protein: CASSFGSSYNSPLHF. CDR3 DNA: TGTGCCAGTAGTTTCGGTTCCTCCTATAATTCACCCCTCCACTTT. The chain joins TRBV19 to TRBJ1-6; no clear D gene. V gave up 5 bases and J gave up 0 bases, with 8 bases separating them. Germline-derived CDR1 and CDR2 are LNHDA and SQIVND (reference sequence). The CDR3 is 15 residues long.

The J gene is TRBJ1-1, the V gene TRBV5-5; TRBD1 is a possible D gene (5 bases). Deletions cut 7 bases from V and 1 base from J, with 11 bases between. This CDR3 is 13 amino acids long. Germline CDR1 and CDR2: SGHKS and YYEKEE (reference sequence). The CDR3 DNA reads as TGTGCCAGCCGGGGGTGGGAGAACACTGAAGCTTTCTTT. As protein: CASRGWENTEAFF.

The genes are TRBV15 and TRBJ1-3, with D perhaps matching TRBD1 (5 bases). Trimming took 1 base from V and 9 from J, leaving 13 bases between them. Germline V CDR1 and CDR2: LNHNV, YYDKDF (reference sequence). The length of the CDR3 is 14 residues. CDR3 region: CATSRGGGEGTIYF. CDR3 nucleotide sequence: TGTGCCACCAGCAGAGGAGGAGGGGAGGGCACCATATATTTT.

As regards this clone: The junction differs from germline at one of its ends, possibly a read error. The gene calls are TRBV7-7 and TRBJ2-2, with 10 bases identical to TRBD1. Germline assignment: CDR1 SSHAT and CDR2 FNYEAQ (reference sequence). The CDR3 spans 15 residues. CDR3 protein: CASSPDRGFSGELFF. Here the CDR3 DNA reads TGTGCTAGCAGCCCGGACAGGGGGTTCTCCGGGGAGCTGTTTTTT.

The chain carries TRBV24-1 and TRBJ1-2; TRBD1 might be the D (6 bases). In germline, CDR1 is KGHDR, CDR2 SFDVKD. The CDR3 is 15 amino acids. The V and J ends lost 5 bases and 2 bases respectively, with 14 bases between them. Here the CDR3 reads CATSASPQGNYGYTF. The CDR3 nucleotides are TGTGCCACCAGTGCCTCCCCGCAGGGGAACTATGGCTACACCTTC.

The V and J genes are TRBV7-8 and TRBJ2-7; D is unclear. The CDR3 consists of 14 residues. Per the germline V gene, CDR1 is SGHVS and CDR2 is FQNEAQ. Trimming took 0 bases from V and 5 from J, leaving 11 bases between them. CDR3 protein: CASSLAENSNEQYV. CDR3 coding DNA: TGTGCCAGCAGCTTAGCGGAGAATAGCAACGAGCAGTACGTC.

CDR3: CASSPTGHTGELFF. The CDR3 region has the DNA TGTGCCAGCAGCCCCACAGGGCACACCGGGGAGCTGTTTTTT. The J gene is TRBJ2-2, the V gene TRBV7-6; tentative D call: TRBD1 (6 bases). The V gene lost 5 bases and the J gene lost 3 bases, with 10 bases spanning the gap. CDR3 length: 14 amino acids. CDR1 is SGHVS and CDR2 is FNYEAQ in the germline V gene.

The rearrangement links TRBV7-2 to TRBJ2-2; 7 bases fit TRBD1. The CDR3 consists of 16 residues. Germline V gene sequence: CDR1 SGHTA, CDR2 FQGNSA. V lost 5 bases to trimming and J lost 1 base; unmatched junction nucleotides: 7. The CDR3, as DNA: TGTGCCAGCAGCCCCAAGACAGGGAGGAACACCGGGGAGCTGTTTTTT. Translation: CASSPKTGRNTGELFF.

The chain is built from TRBV5-4 and TRBJ2-3; weak D call: TRBD2 (6 bases). The CDR3 totals 15 residues. CDR1 and CDR2 (germline): SGHNT, YYREEE (reference sequence). The V end lost 2 bases, the J end lost 2 bases, and 12 bases lay between the germline ends. CDR3 loop: CASSLRREATDTQYF. The CDR3 DNA is TGTGCCAGCAGCTTACGCAGGGAGGCCACAGATACGCAGTATTTT.

The chain links TRBV5-1 to TRBJ2-5; 11 bases agree with TRBD2. Germline CDR1 reads SGHRS; CDR2 reads YFSETQ. The V segment lost 1 base and the J segment 4 bases; nucleotides outside the gene matches: 0. This CDR3 has 14 amino acids. Written as DNA, the CDR3 is TGCGCCAGCAGCTTGACTAGCGGGGGAGAGACCCAGTACTTC. This sequence encodes CASSLTSGGETQYF.

The V and J genes are TRBV4-1 and TRBJ2-1, with TRBD1 matching over 7 bases. V dropped 3 bases and J dropped 7; count of bases not matched to a gene: 12. This CDR3 is 16 amino acids long. Germline V gives CDR1 MGHRA, CDR2 YSYEKL. This CDR3 reads CASSHPRGRGSNEQFF. The CDR3 DNA reads as TGCGCCAGCAGCCACCCCCGCGGCAGGGGGTCAAATGAGCAGTTCTTC.

V and J are TRBV7-9 and TRBJ1-3, with unresolved D. CDR3 size: 17 residues. Trimming left V 6 bases short and J 0 bases short, with 18 bases between. Germline V gene data show CDR1 as SEHNR and CDR2 as FQNEAQ (reference sequence). As DNA, the CDR3 is TGTGCCAGCAGTTCTCACTCACGACACATCTCTGGAAACACCATATATTTT. It encodes CASSSHSRHISGNTIYF.

The J gene is TRBJ2-3, the V gene TRBV10-3; TRBD1 is a possible D gene (5 bases). The CDR3 covers 14 residues. V lost 7 bases, J lost 0 bases, and 11 bases lay in between. In germline, CDR1 is ENHRY, CDR2 SYGVKD. The CDR3 sequence: CAIKPGLSTDTQYF. DNA for the CDR3: TGTGCCATCAAGCCAGGGCTAAGCACAGATACGCAGTATTTT.